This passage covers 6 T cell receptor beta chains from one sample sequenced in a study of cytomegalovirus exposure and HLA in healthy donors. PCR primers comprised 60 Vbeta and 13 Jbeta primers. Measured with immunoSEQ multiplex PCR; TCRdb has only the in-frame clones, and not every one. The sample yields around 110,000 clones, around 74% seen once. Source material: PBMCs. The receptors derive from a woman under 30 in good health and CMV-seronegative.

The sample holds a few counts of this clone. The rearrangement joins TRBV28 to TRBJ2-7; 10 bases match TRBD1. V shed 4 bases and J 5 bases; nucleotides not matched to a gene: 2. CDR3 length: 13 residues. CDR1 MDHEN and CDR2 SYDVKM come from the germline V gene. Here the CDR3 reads CASSWTGGHEQYF. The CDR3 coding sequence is TGTGCCAGCAGTTGGACAGGGGGACACGAGCAGTACTTC. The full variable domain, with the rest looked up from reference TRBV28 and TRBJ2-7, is DVKVTQSSRYLVKRTGEKVFLECVQDMDHENMFWYRQDPGLGLRLIYFSYDVKMKEKGDIPEGYSVSREKKERFSLILESASTNQTSMYLCASSWTGGHEQYFGPGTRLTVT.

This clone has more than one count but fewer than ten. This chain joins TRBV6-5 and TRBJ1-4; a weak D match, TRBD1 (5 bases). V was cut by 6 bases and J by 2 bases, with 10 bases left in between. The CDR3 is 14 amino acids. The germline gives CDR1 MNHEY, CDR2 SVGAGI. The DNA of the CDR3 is TGTGCCAGCAGGTTGACAGACACTAATGAAAAACTGTTTTTT. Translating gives CASRLTDTNEKLFF.

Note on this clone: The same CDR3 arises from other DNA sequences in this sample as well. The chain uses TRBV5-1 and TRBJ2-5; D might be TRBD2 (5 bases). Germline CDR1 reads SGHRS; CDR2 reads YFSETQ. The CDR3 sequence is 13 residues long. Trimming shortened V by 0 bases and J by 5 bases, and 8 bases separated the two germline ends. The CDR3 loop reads CASSLASGETQYF. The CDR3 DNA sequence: TGCGCCAGCAGCTTGGCATCGGGGGAGACCCAGTACTTC.

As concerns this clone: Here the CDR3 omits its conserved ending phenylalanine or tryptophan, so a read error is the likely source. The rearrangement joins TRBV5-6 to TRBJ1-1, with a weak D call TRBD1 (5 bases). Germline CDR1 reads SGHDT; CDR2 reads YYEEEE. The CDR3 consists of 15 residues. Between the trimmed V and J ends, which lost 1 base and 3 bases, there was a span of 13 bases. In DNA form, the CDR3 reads TGTGCCAGCAGCTTGTCGGCAGGGTGGTACACTGAAGCTTTCTCT. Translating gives CASSLSAGWYTEAFS.

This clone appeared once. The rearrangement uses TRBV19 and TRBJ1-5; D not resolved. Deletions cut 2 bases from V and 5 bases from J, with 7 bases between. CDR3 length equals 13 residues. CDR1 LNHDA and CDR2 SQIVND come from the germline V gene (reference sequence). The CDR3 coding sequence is TGTGCCAGTAGTATATATCCGTATCAGCCCCAGCATTTT. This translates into CASSIYPYQPQHF.

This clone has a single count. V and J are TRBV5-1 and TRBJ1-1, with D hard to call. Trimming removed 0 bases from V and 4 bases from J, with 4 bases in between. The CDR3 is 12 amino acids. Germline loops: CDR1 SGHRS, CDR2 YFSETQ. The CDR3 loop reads CASSLGPTEAFF. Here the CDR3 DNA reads TGCGCCAGCAGCTTGGGGCCCACTGAAGCTTTCTTT.